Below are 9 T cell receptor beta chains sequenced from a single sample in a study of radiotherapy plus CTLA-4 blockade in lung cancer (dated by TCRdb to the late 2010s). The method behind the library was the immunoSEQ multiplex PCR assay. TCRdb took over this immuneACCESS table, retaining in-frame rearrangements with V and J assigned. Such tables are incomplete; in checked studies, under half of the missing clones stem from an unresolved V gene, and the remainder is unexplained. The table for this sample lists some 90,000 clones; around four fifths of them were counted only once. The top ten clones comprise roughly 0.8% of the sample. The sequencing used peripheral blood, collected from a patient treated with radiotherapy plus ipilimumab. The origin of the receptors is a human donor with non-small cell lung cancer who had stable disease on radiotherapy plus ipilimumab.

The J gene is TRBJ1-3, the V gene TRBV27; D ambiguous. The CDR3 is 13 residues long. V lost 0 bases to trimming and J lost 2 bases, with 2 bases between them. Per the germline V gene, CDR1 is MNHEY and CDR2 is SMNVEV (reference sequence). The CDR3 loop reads CASSLSAGNTIYF. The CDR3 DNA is TGTGCCAGCAGTTTATCGGCTGGAAACACCATATATTTT.

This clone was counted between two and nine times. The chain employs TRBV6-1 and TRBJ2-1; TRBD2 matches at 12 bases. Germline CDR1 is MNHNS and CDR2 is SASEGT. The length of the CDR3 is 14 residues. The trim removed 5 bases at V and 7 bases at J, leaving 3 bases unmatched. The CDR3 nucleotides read TGTGCCAGCAGTTATGGGACTAGCGGGAATGAGCAGTTCTTC. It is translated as CASSYGTSGNEQFF.

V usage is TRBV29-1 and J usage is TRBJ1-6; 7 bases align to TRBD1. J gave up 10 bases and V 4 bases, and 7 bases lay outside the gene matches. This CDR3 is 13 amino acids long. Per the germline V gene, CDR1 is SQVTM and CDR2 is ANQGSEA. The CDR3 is CSVAEAGGSPLHF. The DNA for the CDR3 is TGCAGCGTTGCGGAAGCAGGGGGATCACCCCTCCACTTT.

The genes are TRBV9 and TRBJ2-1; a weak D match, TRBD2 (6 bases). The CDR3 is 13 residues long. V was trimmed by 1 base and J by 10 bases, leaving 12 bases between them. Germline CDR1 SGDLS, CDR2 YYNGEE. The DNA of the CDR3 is TGTGCCAGCAGCGTAACACAGGCGGGAGAGCAGTTCTTC. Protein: CASSVTQAGEQFF. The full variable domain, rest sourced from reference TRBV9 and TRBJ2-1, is DSGVTQTPKHLITATGQRVTLRCSPRSGDLSVYWYQQSLDQGLQFLIQYYNGEERAKGNILERFSAQQFPDLHSELNLSSLELGDSALYFCASSVTQAGEQFFGPGTRLTVL.

CDR3 DNA sequence: TGTGCCAGCAGCTTATCTTCCAGGGAGGACGAGCAGTACTTC. Its protein is CASSLSSREDEQYF. This chain connects TRBV13 to TRBJ2-7, with a tentative D call TRBD2 (6 bases). CDR1 is PRHDT and CDR2 is FYEKMQ in the germline V gene (reference sequence). This CDR3 spans 14 amino acids. Between the trimmed V and J ends, which lost 2 bases and 5 bases, there was a span of 13 bases.

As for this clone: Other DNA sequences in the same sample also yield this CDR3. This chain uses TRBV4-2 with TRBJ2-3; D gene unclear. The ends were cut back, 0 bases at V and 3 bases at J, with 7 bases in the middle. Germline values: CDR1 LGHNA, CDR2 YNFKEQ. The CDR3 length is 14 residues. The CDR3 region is CASSQDRVTDTQYF. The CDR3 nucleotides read TGTGCCAGCAGCCAAGATCGCGTTACAGATACGCAGTATTTT.

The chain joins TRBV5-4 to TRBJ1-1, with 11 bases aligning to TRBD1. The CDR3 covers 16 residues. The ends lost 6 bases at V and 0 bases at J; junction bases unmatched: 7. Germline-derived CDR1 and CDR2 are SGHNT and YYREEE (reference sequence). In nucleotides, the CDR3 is TGTGCCAGCACCGGACAGGGGGCCAACTTGAACACTGAAGCTTTCTTT. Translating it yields CASTGQGANLNTEAFF.

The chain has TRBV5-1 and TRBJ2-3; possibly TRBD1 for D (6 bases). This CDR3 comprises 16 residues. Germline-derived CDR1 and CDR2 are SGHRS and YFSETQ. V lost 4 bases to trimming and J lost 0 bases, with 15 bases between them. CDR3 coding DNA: TGCGCCAGCAGCGGTTTCGAGACAGGAAGCACAGATACGCAGTATTTT. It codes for CASSGFETGSTDTQYF.

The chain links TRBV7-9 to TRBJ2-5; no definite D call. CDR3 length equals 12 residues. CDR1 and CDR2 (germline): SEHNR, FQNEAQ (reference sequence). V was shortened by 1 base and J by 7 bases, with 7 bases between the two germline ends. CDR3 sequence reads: CASSLDRVTQYF. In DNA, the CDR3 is TGTGCCAGCAGCTTAGATAGGGTGACCCAGTACTTC. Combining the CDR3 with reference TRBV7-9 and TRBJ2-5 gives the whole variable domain DTGVSQNPRHKITKRGQNVTFRCDPISEHNRLYWYRQTLGQGPEFLTYFQNEAQLEKSRLLSDRFSAERPKGSFSTLEIQRTEQGDSAMYLCASSLDRVTQYFGPGTRLLVL.